What follows is one T cell receptor beta chain and its context. The antigen is not known. The sample is drawn from a study of shared clonotypes between healthy human individuals. The study, taken as a whole, reports: Naive CD4 clonotypes overlapped across a few donors at about 5%.

The CDR3 contains 16 residues. Germline-derived CDR1 and CDR2 are MDHEN and SYDVKM. V lost 5 bases and J lost 1, with 17 bases in between. Naive CD8 populations comprised CD45RO-negative cells positively selected for CCR7, excluding terminally differentiated effector memory CD45RA+ cells. The repertoire was sequenced with immunoSEQ multiplex PCR; TCRdb's copy has only in-frame clones and lacks some. The data hold roughly 2.1 million clones, with about 92% observed a single time. The genes are TRBV28 and TRBJ2-5; D not certain. The sample was naive CD8+ T cells from PBMCs. The receptor was isolated from a man aged 18-30 years in good health. Some clones in this sample may be carry-over from other donors' samples. DNA of the CDR3: TGTGCCAGCAGTCCTCACTCTAGTGTACCCCAAGAGACCCAGTACTTC. Protein product: CASSPHSSVPQETQYF.